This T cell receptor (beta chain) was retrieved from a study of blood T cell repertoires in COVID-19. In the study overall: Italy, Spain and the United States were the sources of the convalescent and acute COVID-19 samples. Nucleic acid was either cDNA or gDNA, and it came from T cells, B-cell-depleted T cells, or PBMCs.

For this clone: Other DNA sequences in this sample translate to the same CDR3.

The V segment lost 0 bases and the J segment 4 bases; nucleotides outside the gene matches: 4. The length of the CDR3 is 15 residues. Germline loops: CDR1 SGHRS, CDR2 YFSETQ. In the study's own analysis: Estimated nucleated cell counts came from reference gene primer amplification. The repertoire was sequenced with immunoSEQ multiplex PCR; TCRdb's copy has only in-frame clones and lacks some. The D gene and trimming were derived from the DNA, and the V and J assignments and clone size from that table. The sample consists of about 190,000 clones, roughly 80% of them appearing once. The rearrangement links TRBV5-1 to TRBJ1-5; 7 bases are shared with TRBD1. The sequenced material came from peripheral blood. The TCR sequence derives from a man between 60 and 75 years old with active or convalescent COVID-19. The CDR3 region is CASSLEGAGNQPQHF. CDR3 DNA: TGCGCCAGCAGCTTGGAGGGGGCAGGGAATCAGCCCCAGCATTTT.